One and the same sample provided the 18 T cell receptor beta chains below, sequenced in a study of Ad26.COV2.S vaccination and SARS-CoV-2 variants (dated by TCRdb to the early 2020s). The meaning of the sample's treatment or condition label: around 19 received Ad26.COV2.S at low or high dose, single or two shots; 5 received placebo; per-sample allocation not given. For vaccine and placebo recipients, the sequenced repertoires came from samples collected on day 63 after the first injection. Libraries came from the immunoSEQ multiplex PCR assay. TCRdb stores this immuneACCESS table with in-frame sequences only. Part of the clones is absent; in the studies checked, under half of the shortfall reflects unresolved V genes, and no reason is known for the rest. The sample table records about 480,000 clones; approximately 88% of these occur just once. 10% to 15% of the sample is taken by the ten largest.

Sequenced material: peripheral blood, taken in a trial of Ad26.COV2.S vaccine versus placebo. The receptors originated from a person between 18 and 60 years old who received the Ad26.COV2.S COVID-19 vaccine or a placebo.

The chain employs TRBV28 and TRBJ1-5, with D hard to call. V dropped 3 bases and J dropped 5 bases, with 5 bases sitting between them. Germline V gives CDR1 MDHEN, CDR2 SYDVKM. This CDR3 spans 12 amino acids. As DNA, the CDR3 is TGTGCCAGCAGTTTCCTGGATCAGCCCCAGCATTTT. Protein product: CASSFLDQPQHF.

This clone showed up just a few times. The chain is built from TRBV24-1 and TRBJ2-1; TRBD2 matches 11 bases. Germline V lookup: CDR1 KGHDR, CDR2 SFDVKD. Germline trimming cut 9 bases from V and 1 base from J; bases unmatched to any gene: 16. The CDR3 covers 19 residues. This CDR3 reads CATHITSGSVGRSYNEQFF. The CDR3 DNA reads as TGTGCCACCCATATCACTAGCGGGAGTGTCGGGCGTTCCTACAATGAGCAGTTCTTC.

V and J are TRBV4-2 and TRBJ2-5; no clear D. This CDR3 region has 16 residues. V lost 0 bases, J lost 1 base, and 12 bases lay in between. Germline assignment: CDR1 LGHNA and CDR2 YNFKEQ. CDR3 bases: TGTGCCAGCAGCCAAGAAACCTCGGGTATCCAAGAGACCCAGTACTTC. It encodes CASSQETSGIQETQYF.

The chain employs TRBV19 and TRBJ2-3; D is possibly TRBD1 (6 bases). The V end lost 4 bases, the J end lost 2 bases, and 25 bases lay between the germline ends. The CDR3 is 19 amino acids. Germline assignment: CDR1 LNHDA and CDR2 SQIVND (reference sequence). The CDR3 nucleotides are TGTGCCAGTAGTACAAATTACAGGGAAGGTTATACCCCCACAGATACGCAGTATTTT. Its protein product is CASSTNYREGYTPTDTQYF.

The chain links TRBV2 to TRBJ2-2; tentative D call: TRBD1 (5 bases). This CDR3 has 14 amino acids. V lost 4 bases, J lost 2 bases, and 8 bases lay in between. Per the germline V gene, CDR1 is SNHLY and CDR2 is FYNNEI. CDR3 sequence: CASSGTTNTGELFF. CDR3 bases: TGTGCCAGCAGTGGGACAACTAACACCGGGGAGCTGTTTTTT.

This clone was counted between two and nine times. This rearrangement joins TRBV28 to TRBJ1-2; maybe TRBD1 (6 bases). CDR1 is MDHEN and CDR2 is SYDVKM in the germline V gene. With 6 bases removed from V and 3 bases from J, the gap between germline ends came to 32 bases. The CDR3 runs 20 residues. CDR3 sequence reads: CASSPIAGGAYGGAHYGYTF. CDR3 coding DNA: TGTGCCAGCAGCCCTATTGCGGGGGGCGCTTATGGAGGGGCCCACTATGGCTACACCTTC.

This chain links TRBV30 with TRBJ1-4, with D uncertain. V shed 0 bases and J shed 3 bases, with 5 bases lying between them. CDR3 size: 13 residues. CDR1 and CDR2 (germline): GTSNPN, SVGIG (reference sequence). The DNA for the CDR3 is TGTGCCTGGAGTGTACGGGCTAATGAAAAACTGTTTTTT. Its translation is CAWSVRANEKLFF.

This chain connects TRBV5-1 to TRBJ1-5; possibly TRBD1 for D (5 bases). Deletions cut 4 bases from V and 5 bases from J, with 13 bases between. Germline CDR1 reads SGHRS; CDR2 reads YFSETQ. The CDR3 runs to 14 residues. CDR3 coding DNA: TGCGCCAGCAGCGTAGCAGGGCTGGATCAGCCCCAGCATTTT. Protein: CASSVAGLDQPQHF. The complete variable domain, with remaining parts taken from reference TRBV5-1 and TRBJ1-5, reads KAGVTQTPRYLIKTRGQQVTLSCSPISGHRSVSWYQQTPGQGLQFLFEYFSETQRNKGNFPGRFSGRQFSNSRSEMNVSTLELGDSALYLCASSVAGLDQPQHFGDGTRLSIL.

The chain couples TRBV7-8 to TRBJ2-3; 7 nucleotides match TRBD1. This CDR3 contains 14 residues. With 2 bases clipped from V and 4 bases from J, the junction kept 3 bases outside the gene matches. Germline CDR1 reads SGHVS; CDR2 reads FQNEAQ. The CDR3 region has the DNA TGTGCCAGCAGCTTACGGGACAGTGCAGATACGCAGTATTTT. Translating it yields CASSLRDSADTQYF.

The CDR3 loop is CASSLLAGAGTGELFF. For the CDR3, the DNA is TGCGCCAGCAGCCTGCTAGCGGGAGCTGGGACCGGGGAGCTGTTTTTT. The chain recombines TRBV5-1 with TRBJ2-2, with 10 bases lining up with TRBD2. CDR1 and CDR2 from the germline V gene are SGHRS and YFSETQ. The CDR3 is made up of 16 amino acids. After removal of 4 bases from V and 5 bases from J, the junction contained 8 bases not matched to a gene. Variable domain in full (rest from reference TRBV5-1 and TRBJ2-2): KAGVTQTPRYLIKTRGQQVTLSCSPISGHRSVSWYQQTPGQGLQFLFEYFSETQRNKGNFPGRFSGRQFSNSRSEMNVSTLELGDSALYLCASSLLAGAGTGELFFGEGSRLTVL.

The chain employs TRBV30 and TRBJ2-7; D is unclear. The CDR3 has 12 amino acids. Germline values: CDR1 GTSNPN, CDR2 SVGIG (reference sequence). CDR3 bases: TGTTCCGCGAGCCGGAGTCGGTACGAGCAGTACTTC. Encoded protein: CSASRSRYEQYF.

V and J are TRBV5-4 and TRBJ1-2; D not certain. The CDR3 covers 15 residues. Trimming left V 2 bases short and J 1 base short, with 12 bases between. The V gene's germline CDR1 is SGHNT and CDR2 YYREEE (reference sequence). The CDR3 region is CASSLRTRGNYGYTF. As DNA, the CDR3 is TGTGCCAGCAGCTTACGGACCCGGGGTAACTATGGCTACACCTTC. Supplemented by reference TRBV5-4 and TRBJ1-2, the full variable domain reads ETGVTQSPTHLIKTRGQQVTLRCSSQSGHNTVSWYQQALGQGPQFIFQYYREEENGRGNFPPRFSGLQFPNYSSELNVNALELDDSALYLCASSLRTRGNYGYTFGSGTRLTVV.

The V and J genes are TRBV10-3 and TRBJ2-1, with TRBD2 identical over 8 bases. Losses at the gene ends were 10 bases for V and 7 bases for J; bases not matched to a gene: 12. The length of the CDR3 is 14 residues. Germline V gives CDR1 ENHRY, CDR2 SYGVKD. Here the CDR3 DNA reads TGTGCCACCAAGGGAGCGGGAGTGGGGAATGAGCAGTTCTTC. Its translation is CATKGAGVGNEQFF.

This CDR3 reads CASSAGGGYNEQFF. The CDR3, as DNA: TGTGCCAGCAGCGCAGGGGGAGGTTACAATGAGCAGTTCTTC. J is TRBJ2-1 and V is TRBV6-5; TRBD1 is a possible D gene (7 bases). The germline V gene has CDR1 MNHEY and CDR2 SVGAGI. The CDR3 runs 14 residues. Trimming removed 6 bases from V and 4 bases from J, with 13 bases in between.

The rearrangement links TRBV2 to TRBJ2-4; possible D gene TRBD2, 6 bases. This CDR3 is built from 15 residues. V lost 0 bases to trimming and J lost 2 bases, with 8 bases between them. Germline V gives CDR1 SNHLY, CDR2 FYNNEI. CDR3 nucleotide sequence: TGTGCCAGCAGTGAAGCGGAGGGATCCAAAAACATTCAGTACTTC. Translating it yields CASSEAEGSKNIQYF.

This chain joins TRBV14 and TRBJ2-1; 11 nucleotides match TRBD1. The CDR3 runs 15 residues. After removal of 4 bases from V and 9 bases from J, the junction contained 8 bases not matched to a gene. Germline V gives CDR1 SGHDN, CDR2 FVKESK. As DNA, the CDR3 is TGTGCCAGCAGCCTCCCGGGACAGGGGGTCGCTGAGCAGTTCTTC. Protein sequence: CASSLPGQGVAEQFF. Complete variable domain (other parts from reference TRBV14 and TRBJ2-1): EAGVTQFPSHSVIEKGQTVTLRCDPISGHDNLYWYRRVMGKEIKFLLHFVKESKQDESGMPNNRFLAERTGGTYSTLKVQPAELEDSGVYFCASSLPGQGVAEQFFGPGTRLTVL.

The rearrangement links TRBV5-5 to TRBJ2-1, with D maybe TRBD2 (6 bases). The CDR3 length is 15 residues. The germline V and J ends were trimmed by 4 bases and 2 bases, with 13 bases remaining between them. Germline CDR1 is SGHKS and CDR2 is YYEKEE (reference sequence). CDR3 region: CASSPGPSAYNEQFF. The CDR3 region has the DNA TGTGCCAGCAGCCCGGGCCCTAGCGCCTACAATGAGCAGTTCTTC.

The CDR3 loop is CASSFVVAGGVEQFF. The CDR3 nucleotides are TGTGCCAGCAGCTTCGTGGTAGCGGGAGGGGTTGAGCAGTTCTTC. The rearrangement joins TRBV7-2 to TRBJ2-1; the match to TRBD2 covers 11 bases. CDR3 size: 15 residues. Looked up from germline, CDR1 is SGHTA and CDR2 is FQGNSA. V shed 3 bases, J shed 9 bases, and the junction held 7 bases outside the gene matches.